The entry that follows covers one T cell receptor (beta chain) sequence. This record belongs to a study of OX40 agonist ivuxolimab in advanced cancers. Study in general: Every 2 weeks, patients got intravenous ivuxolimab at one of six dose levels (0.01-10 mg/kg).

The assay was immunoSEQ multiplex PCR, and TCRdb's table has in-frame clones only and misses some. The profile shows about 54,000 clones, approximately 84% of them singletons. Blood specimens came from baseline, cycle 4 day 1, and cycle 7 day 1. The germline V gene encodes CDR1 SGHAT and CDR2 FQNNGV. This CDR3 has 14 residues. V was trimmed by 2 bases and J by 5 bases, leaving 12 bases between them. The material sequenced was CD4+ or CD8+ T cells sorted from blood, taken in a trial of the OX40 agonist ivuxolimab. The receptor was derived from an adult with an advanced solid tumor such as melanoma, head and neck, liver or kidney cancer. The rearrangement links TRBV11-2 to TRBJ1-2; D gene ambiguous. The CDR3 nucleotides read TGTGCCAGCAGCTTATCCCAGACGGTTTATGGCTACACCTTC. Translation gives CASSLSQTVYGYTF.